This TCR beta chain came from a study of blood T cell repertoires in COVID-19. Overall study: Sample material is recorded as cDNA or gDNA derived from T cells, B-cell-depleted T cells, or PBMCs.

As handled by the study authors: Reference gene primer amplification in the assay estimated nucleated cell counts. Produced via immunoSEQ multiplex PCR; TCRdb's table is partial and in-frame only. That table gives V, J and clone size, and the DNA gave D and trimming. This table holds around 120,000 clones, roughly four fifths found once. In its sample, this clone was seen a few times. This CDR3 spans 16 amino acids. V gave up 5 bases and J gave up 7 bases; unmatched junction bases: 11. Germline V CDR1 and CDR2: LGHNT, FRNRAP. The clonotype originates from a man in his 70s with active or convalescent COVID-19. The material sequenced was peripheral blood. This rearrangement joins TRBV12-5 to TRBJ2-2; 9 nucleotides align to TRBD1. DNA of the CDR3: TGTGCTAGTGGTCCCGGGACAGGGTATGGTCACGGGGAGCTGTTTTTT. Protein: CASGPGTGYGHGELFF. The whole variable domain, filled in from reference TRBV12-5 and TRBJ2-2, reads DARVTQTPRHKVTEMGQEVTMRCQPILGHNTVFWYRQTMMQGLELLAYFRNRAPLDDSGMPKDRFSAEMPDATLATLKIQPSEPRDSAVYFCASGPGTGYGHGELFFGEGSRLTVL.